Here is one T cell receptor (beta chain) with its context. Its antigen remains unidentified. Qualities for individual bases were not recorded, and no much larger clone is one base off. TCRbeta CDR3 regions were amplified from genomic DNA by means of the immunoSEQ Assay, a bias-controlled multiplex PCR. The original pipeline was this. The number of nucleated cells in each sample was estimated from the amplification of reference gene primers within the assay. Sequence reads were collapsed and filtered to measure the absolute abundance of every unique TCRbeta CDR3 rearrangement. Productive Simpson clonality was computed per sample as the square root of Simpson's diversity index over productive rearrangements. Entries here come from immuneACCESS through TCRdb and include only in-frame sequences with V and J called. Some clones fail to appear in such tables; in the studies checked, an unresolved V gene covers under half of the shortfall, and the cause of the remainder is unknown. The V and J calls and clone size are taken from that table; D and trimming were inferred from the DNA. This sample holds more than 250,000 clones; 86% were observed only once. Around 1.5% of the sample goes to the ten largest clones.

Deletion took 4 bases off V and 0 bases off J, with a span of 13 bases between the germline ends. Sequences KGHSH (CDR1) and LQKENI (CDR2) are obtained from the germline V gene. Taken from cysteine to phenylalanine, the CDR3 has 16 residues. Only the CDR3 part of the read is kept: 48 bases, read in frame from the first base. The data originate from a study of blood T cell repertoires in COVID-19 (dated by TCRdb to the early 2020s). Background on the whole study: Collaborator samples came from the United States, Italy and Spain and covered acute and convalescent phases of COVID-19. The material from the prospective study consisted of cDNA or gDNA derived from T cells, B-cell-depleted T cells, or PBMCs. The dataset comprised deeply sampled blood TCRbeta repertoires from subjects exposed to, actively infected with, or recovered from COVID-19. The repertoires were made available in a free public database intended to serve as a resource for research on the immune response to SARS-CoV-2. The samples were drawn from two sources: the first 160 participants of the ongoing ImmuneRACE study, and 950 to 1,500 subjects contributed by 6 global collaborators. Nearly every sample came with metadata listing a de-identified subject ID, COVID-19 status, age in years and sex. HLA class I and class II types, where available, came from metadata supplied by the sample provider rather than from assay-based typing. Broader findings and caveats from the paper: How much clinical and demographic metadata was included differed by source and by participant, and the metadata was provided uncurated.

Each collaborating institution followed its own protocols to collect whole blood in K2EDTA tubes. Collaborator samples were shipped for TCRbeta analysis as frozen whole blood, isolated PBMCs, or DNA extracted from either sample type. The receptor's source is a woman aged 50 to 60 with acute or convalescent COVID-19. Rearrangement joined TRBV18 to TRBJ1-5, with a tentative D gene TRBD1 over 6 matching bases. The source material was peripheral blood. The CDR3 region reads CASSRQTGTSNQPQHF. The DNA reads as follows: TGTGCCAGCTCACGACAGACAGGTACTAGCAATCAGCCCCAGCATTTT.